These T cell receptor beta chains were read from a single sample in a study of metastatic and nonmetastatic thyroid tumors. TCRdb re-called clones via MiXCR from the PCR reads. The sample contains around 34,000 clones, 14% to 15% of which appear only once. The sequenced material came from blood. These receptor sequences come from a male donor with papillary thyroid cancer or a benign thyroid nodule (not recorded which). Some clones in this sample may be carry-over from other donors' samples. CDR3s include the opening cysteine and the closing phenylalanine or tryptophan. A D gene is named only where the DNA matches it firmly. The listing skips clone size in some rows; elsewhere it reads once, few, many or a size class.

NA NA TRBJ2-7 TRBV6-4 TGTGCCAGCAGCAAAGGTCCAGAACACGAGCAGTACTTC CASSKGPEHEQYF
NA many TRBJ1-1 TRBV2 TGTGCCAGCAGTGAAACAGGGAGCGCTTTCTTT CASSETGSAFF
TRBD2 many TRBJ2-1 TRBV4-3 TGCGCCAGCAGCCAAGGTCCGCGGGAGGAAGATGAGCAGTTCTTC CASSQGPREEDEQFF
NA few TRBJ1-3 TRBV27 TGTGTCAGCAGCGCTCAGGACTATGGAAACACCATATATTTT CVSSAQDYGNTIYF
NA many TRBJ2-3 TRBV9 TGTGCCAGCAGCCCCCTCTATTGGGAGACAGATACGCAGTATTTT CASSPLYWETDTQYF
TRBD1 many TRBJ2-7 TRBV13 TGTGCCAGCAGCTTGGACAGGGGGAGCTCCTACGAGCAGTACTTC CASSLDRGSSYEQYF
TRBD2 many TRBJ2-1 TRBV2 TGTGCCAGCAGGGGTCCACTAGCGGGCAATGAGCAGTTCTTC CASRGPLAGNEQFF
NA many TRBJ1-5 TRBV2 TGTGCCAGCAGTGATTTAGGGGGCAATCAGCCCCAGCATTTT CASSDLGGNQPQHF
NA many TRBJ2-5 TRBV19 TGTGCCAGTAGTATAGATCTGTCCCAGGGGAGGGAGACCCAGTACTTC CASSIDLSQGRETQYF
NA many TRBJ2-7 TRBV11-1 TGTGCCAGCAGCTTAGGCGTAATGGTCCGGACTCTGACCTACGAGCAGTACTTC CASSLGVMVRTLTYEQYF
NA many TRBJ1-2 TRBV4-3 TGCGCCAGCAGCCAAGGGGTATGGGGTGGTGGGGGCTACACCTTC CASSQGVWGGGGYTF
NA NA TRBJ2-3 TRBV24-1 TGTGCCACCAGTGATTTGAAGGGACGACCCCCCTATAGCACAGATACGCCGTATTTT CATSDLKGRPPYSTDTPYF
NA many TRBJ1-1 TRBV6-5 TGTGCCAGCAGTTACTCCCACTCAGGGGTGGGAATTGAAGCTTTCTTT CASSYSHSGVGIEAFF
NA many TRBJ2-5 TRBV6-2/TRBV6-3 TGTGCCAGCAGTTACTCTTGGGGGGAGACCCAGTACTTC CASSYSWGETQYF
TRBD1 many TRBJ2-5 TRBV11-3 TGTGCCAGCAGCTTAGGGGCGACAGGGGAAGAGACCCAGTACTTC CASSLGATGEETQYF
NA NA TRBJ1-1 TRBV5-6 TGTGCCAGCAGCTACGGTAGTGAAGCTTTCTTT CASSYGSEAFF
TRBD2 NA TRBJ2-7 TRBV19 TGTGCCAGCAGACCGACAGGGCTACTAGCGGGAGGATACGAGCAGTACTTC CASRPTGLLAGGYEQYF
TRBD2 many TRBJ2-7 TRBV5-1 TGCGCCAGCAGCTTGGAGGCGGGAGGCTACGAGCAGTACTTC CASSLEAGGYEQYF
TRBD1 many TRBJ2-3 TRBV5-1 TGCGCCAGCAGCTTGTCAGGGACAGGTCTTTTTGATACGCAGTATTTT CASSLSGTGLFDTQYF